These 2 T cell receptor beta chains were all obtained from the same sample, sequenced in a study of blood T cell repertoires in COVID-19. The repertoire was sequenced with immunoSEQ multiplex PCR; TCRdb's copy has only in-frame clones and lacks some. The table lists approximately 100,000 clones, 70% to 90% of them singletons, with 5% to 6.5% in the top ten. Source material: peripheral blood. The receptor source for this set is a human donor in a cohort sampled during active COVID-19.

This chain joins TRBV6-2 or TRBV6-3 and TRBJ2-1; 11 bases fit TRBD2. The V gene end was trimmed by 5 bases and the J gene end by 7 bases; junction bases not matched to a gene: 4. Germline V CDR1 and CDR2: MNHEY, SVGEGT. The CDR3 is 14 residues long. Here the CDR3 reads CASSGTSGGNEQFF. The CDR3 DNA reads TGTGCCAGCAGTGGGACTAGCGGTGGTAATGAGCAGTTCTTC.

In this sample, this clone turned up a few times. This chain joins TRBV27 and TRBJ2-3, with 10 positions matching TRBD1. The CDR3 length is 14 residues. J gave up 5 bases and V 6 bases, and 5 bases lay outside the gene matches. Germline CDR1 is MNHEY and CDR2 is SMNVEV (reference sequence). CDR3 nucleotide sequence: TGTGCCAGCAGGGACAGGGGGGGAAGAGATACGCAGTATTTT. This gives the protein CASRDRGGRDTQYF.